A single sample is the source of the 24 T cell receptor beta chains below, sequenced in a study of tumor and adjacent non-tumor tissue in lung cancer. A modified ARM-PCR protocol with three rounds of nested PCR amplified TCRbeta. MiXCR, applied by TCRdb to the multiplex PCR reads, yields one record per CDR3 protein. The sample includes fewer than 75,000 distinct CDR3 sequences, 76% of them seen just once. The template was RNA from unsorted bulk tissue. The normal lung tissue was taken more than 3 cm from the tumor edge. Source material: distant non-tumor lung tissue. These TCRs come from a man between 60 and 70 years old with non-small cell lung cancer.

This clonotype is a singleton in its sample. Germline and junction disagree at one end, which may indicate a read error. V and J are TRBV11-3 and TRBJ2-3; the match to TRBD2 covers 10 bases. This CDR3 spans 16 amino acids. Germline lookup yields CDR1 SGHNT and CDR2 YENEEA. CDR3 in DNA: TGTGCCATCAGTCTTGGACTAGCGGATAGCACAGATACGCAATATTTT. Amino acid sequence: CAISLGLADSTDTQYF. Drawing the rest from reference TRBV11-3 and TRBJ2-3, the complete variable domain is EAGVVQSPRYKIIEKKQPVAFWCNPISGHNTLYWYLQNLGQGPELLIRYENEEAVDDSQLPKDRFSAERLKGVDSTLKIQPAELGDSAVYLCAISLGLADSTDTQYFGPGTRLTVL.

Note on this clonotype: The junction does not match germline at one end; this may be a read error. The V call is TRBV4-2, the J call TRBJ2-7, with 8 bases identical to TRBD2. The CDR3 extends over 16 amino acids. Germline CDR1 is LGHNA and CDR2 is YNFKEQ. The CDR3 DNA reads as TGTGCCAGCGGCCAACAAGGAGCGGGAGCGTCCTACGAGCAGTACTTC. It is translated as CASGQQGAGASYEQYF.

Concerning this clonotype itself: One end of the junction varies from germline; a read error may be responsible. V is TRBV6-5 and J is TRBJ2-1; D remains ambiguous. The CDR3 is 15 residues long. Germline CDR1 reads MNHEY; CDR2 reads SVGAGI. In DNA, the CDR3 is TGCACCAGCAGTCCAAACGATAGCTCCTACAATGAGCAGTTCTTC. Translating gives CTSSPNDSSYNEQFF.

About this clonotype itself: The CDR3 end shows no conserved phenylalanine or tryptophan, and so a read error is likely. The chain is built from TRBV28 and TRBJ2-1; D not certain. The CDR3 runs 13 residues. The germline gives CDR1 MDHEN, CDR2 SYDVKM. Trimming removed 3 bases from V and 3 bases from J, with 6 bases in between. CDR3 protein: CASSLGDYNEQFI. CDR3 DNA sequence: TGTGCCAGCAGTTTGGGCGACTACAATGAGCAGTTCATC.

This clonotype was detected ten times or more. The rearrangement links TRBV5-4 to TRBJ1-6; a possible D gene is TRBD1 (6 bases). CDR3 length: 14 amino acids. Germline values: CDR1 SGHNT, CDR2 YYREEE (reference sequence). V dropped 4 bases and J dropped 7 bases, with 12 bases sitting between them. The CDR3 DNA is TGTGCCAGCAGCGCCCAGGGGAGAAATTCACCCCTCCACTTT. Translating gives CASSAQGRNSPLHF.

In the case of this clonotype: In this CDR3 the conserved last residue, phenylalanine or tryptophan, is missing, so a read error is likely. DNA of the CDR3: TGTGCCCGCGGTCCGGGACTAAAGGGACAGTTCTTA. This translates into CARGPGLKGQFL. This chain joins TRBV12-3 or TRBV12-4 and TRBJ2-1; 7 nucleotides match TRBD2. The CDR3 spans 12 residues. Trimming took 11 bases from V and 13 from J; bases not matched to a gene: 14.

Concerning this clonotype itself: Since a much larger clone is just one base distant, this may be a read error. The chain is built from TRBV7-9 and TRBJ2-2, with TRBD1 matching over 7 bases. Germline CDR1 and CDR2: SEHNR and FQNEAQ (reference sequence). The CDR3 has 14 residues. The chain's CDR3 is CASSGPQGPGERFF. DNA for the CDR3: TGTGCCAGCAGCGGTCCACAGGGGCCCGGGGAGCGGTTTTTT.

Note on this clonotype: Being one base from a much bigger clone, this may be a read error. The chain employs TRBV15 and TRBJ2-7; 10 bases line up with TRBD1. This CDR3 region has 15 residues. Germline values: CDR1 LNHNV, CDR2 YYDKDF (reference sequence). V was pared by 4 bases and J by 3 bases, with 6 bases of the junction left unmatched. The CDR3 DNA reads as TGTGCCACCAGCAAAGGACAGGGGGAAATCTACGAGCAGTACTTC. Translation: CATSKGQGEIYEQYF.

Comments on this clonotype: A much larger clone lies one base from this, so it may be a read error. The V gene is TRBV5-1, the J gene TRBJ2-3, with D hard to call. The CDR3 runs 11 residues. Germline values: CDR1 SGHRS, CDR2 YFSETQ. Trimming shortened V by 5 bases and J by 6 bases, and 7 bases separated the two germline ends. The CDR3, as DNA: TGCGCCAGCAGGAGTGCGGATACGCAGTATTTT. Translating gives CASRSADTQYF.

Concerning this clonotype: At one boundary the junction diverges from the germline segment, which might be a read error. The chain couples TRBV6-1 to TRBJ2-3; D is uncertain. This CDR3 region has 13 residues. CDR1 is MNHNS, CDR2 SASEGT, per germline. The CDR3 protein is CASSETFTDMQYF. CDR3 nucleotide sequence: TGTGCCAGCAGTGAAACCTTCACAGATATGCAGTATTTT.

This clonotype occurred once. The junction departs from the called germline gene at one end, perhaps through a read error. CDR3 nucleotide sequence: TGTGGCAGCAGTGAACGACGTTCACCCCTCCACTTT. It yields the protein CGSSERRSPLHF. The rearrangement links TRBV6-1 to TRBJ1-6, with D uncertain. The CDR3 contains 12 residues. Germline V gene data show CDR1 as MNHNS and CDR2 as SASEGT.

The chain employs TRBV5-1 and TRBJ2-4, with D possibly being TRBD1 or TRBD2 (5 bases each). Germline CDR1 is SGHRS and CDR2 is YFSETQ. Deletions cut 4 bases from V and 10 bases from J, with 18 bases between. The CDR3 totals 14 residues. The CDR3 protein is CASSQDGTSKIQYF. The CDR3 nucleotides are TGCGCCAGCAGCCAAGACGGGACCTCAAAGATTCAGTACTTC.

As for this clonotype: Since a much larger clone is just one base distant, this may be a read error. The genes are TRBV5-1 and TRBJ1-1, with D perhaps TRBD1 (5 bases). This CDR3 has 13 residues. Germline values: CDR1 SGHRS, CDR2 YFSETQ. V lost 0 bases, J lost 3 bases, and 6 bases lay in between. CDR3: CASSLVGDTEAFF. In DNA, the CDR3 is TGCGCCAGCAGCTTGGTAGGGGACACTGAAGCTTTCTTT.

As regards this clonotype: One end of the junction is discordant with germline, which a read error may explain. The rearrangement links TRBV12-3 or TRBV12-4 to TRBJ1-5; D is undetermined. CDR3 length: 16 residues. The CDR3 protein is CASSPPDKYSSQSQHF. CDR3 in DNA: TGTGCCAGCAGCCCGCCGGATAAATATAGCAGTCAGTCCCAGCATTTT.

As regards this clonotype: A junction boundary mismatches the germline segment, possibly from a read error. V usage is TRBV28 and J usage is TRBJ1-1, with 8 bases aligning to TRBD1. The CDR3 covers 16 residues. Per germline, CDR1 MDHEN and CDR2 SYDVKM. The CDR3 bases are TGTGCCACCAGTTTCGAGGGGAGGACAGGGTGCGGTGAAGCTTTCTTT. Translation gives CATSFEGRTGCGEAFF.

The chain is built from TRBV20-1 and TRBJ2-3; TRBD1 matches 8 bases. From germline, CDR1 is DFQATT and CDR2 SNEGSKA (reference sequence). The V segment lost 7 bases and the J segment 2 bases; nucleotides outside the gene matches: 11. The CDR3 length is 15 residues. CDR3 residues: CSGVQGDFHTDTQYF. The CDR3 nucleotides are TGCAGTGGTGTACAGGGGGACTTTCACACAGATACGCAGTATTTT.

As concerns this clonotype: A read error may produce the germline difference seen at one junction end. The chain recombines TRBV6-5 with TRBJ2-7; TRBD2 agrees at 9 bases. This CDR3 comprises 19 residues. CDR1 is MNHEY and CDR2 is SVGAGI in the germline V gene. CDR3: CDSSYYTPSLAGRHYEQYF. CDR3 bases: TGTGACAGCAGTTACTACACACCCAGCCTAGCGGGACGACACTACGAGCAGTACTTC.

This CDR3 is CASSPLETKNSYTF. Written as DNA, the CDR3 is TGTGCCAGCAGTCCACTTGAGACCAAAAATAGCTACACCTTC. This chain uses TRBV28 with TRBJ1-2; D not resolved. The V and J ends lost 5 bases and 9 bases respectively, with 19 bases between them. Per germline, CDR1 MDHEN and CDR2 SYDVKM. The CDR3 covers 14 residues.

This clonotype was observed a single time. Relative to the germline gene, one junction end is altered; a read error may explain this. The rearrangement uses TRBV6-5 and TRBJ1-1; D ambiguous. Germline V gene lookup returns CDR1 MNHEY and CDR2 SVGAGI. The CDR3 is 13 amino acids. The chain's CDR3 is CASSKPSGTEVFF. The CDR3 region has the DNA TGTGCCAGCAGTAAGCCCAGTGGCACTGAAGTTTTCTTT.

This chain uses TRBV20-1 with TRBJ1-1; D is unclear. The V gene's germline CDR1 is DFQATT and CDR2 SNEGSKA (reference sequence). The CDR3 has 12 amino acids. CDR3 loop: CNAPSSESEAFF. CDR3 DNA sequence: TGCAATGCCCCCTCTAGTGAGTCTGAAGCTTTCTTT.

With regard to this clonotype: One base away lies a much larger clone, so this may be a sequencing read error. Here the CDR3 reads CANRALAGVVYNEQFF. CDR3 bases: TGTGCCAATAGAGCCCTAGCGGGAGTCGTCTACAATGAGCAGTTCTTC. J is TRBJ2-1 and V is TRBV19; 10 bases match TRBD2. The CDR3 contains 16 residues. Unmatched junction bases numbered 12, after V lost 10 bases and J lost 3 bases. Germline assignment: CDR1 LNHDA and CDR2 SQIVND (reference sequence).

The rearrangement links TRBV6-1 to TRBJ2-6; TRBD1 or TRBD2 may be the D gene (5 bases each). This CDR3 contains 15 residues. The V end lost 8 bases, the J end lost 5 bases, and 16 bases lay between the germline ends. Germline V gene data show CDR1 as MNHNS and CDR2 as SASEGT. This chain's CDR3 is CASLRIGAWANVLTF. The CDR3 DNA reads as TGTGCCAGCTTGCGTATCGGGGCCTGGGCCAACGTCCTGACTTTC.

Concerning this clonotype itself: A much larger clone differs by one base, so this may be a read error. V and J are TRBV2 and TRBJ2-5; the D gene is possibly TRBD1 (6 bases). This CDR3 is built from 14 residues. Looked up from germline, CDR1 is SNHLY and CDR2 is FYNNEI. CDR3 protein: CASRVGHQGETQNF. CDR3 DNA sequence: TGTGCCAGCAGAGTGGGACACCAAGGGGAGACCCAGAACTTC.

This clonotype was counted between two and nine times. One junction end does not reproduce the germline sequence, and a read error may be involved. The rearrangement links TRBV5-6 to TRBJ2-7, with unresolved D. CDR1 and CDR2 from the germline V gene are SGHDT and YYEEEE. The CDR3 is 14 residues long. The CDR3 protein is CTSSFGTDSYEQHF. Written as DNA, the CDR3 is TGTACCAGCAGCTTTGGAACAGACTCCTACGAGCAGCACTTC.